The rows below give T cell receptor beta chains drawn from one sample of a study of T cells after yellow fever vaccination. One entry per CDR3 protein, called by TCRdb with MiXCR from the 5' RACE reads. Among around 610,000 distinct CDR3 sequences, roughly 13% were seen once, and the ten largest hold more than 13%. Sequenced here: PBMCs, sampled on the day of the yellow fever booster vaccination. Receptors were obtained from a man between 25 and 39 years old who received the YFV17D yellow fever vaccine. The CDR3 runs from the conserved cysteine through the conserved F or W. The D gene is left open where the match is weak. Clone size is shown for a subset of rows, as once, few, many or a class of expanded clone.

D gene | J gene | V gene | clone size | CDR3 DNA | CDR3 protein
- | TRBJ2-1 | TRBV20-1 | - | TGCAGTGCTAGAACTAGGACGAGCTCCTACAATGAGCAGTTCTTC | CSARTRTSSYNEQFF
- | TRBJ2-7 | TRBV6-1 | many | TGTGCCAGCTCCCGGGACCCCGGATCCTACGAGCAGTACTTC | CASSRDPGSYEQYF
TRBD2 | TRBJ2-1 | TRBV4-2 | many | TGTGCCAGCAGCCCGAGAACTAGCGGGGGGTACAATGAGCAGTTCTTC | CASSPRTSGGYNEQFF
TRBD2 | TRBJ2-3 | TRBV10-3 | - | TGTGCCATCAGTGGGACTAGCCCCCCAGATACGCAGTATTTT | CAISGTSPPDTQYF
- | TRBJ1-1 | TRBV6-1 | few | TGTGCCAGCTCGCTACCGTCGGGGGAGGGGCACACTGAAGCTTTCTTT | CASSLPSGEGHTEAFF
- | TRBJ2-1 | TRBV27 | few | TGTGCCAGCAGTTTCGGGGTCAGGAATGAGCAGTTCTTC | CASSFGVRNEQFF
- | TRBJ2-7 | TRBV6-5 | - | TGTGCCAGCAGTGCCCGGGCGGGAGAGCAGTACTTC | CASSARAGEQYF
TRBD1 | TRBJ2-7 | TRBV20-1 | few | TGCAGTGCTAGGGCCGGGACAGTAAGCTACGAGCAGTACTTC | CSARAGTVSYEQYF
TRBD2 | TRBJ2-3 | TRBV11-2 | few | TGTGCCAGCAGCTTACGTCGGACTAGCGGGAGTGATACGCAGTATTTT | CASSLRRTSGSDTQYF
TRBD2 | TRBJ2-7 | TRBV20-1 | few | TGCAGTGCGGAACCTTCTAGCGGGTACTCCTACGAGCAGTACTTC | CSAEPSSGYSYEQYF